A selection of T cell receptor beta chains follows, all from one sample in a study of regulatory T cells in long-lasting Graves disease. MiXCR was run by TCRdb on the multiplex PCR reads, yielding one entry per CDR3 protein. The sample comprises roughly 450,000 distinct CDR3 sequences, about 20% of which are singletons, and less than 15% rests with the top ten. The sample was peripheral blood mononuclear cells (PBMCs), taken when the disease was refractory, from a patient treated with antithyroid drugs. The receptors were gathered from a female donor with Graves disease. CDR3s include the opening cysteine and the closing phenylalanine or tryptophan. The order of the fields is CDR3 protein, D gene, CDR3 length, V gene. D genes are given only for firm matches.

cdr3_aa: CASSVEESTEAFF; d_call: -; cdr3_length: 13; v_call: TRBV2
cdr3_aa: CASSQILGGQPQHF; d_call: -; cdr3_length: 14; v_call: TRBV3-1
cdr3_aa: CASSQQGGNEQYF; d_call: -; cdr3_length: 13; v_call: TRBV7-2
cdr3_aa: CASSHRTSGRYEQYF; d_call: TRBD2; cdr3_length: 15; v_call: TRBV4-3
cdr3_aa: CASSQDTTGNTEAFF; d_call: -; cdr3_length: 15; v_call: TRBV3-1
cdr3_aa: CASSYDIPRGLNTEAFF; d_call: -; cdr3_length: 17; v_call: TRBV6-5
cdr3_aa: CASSYSQGLLGGELFF; d_call: -; cdr3_length: 16; v_call: TRBV6-2/TRBV6-3
cdr3_aa: CASSLQGPHSNQPQHF; d_call: -; cdr3_length: 16; v_call: TRBV5-6
cdr3_aa: CAIATGNTIYF; d_call: -; cdr3_length: 11; v_call: TRBV12-3/TRBV12-4
cdr3_aa: CASSLFLGGFHTEAFF; d_call: -; cdr3_length: 16; v_call: TRBV5-1
cdr3_aa: CASSLVGVREAFF; d_call: -; cdr3_length: 13; v_call: TRBV5-1
cdr3_aa: CAWSVAGAGDFLTF; d_call: -; cdr3_length: 14; v_call: TRBV30
cdr3_aa: CASSLGFGELFF; d_call: -; cdr3_length: 12; v_call: TRBV7-2
cdr3_aa: CAWSGRRDSYEQYF; d_call: -; cdr3_length: 14; v_call: TRBV30
cdr3_aa: CASSLGIGRGLPLGQYF; d_call: TRBD1; cdr3_length: 17; v_call: TRBV7-9
cdr3_aa: CASSLASSLFNEQFF; d_call: -; cdr3_length: 15; v_call: TRBV28
cdr3_aa: CASRTGRGGADGYTF; d_call: -; cdr3_length: 15; v_call: TRBV19
cdr3_aa: CASSYGDKSSYEQYF; d_call: -; cdr3_length: 15; v_call: TRBV6-5
cdr3_aa: CSVDELAGGREETQYF; d_call: TRBD2; cdr3_length: 16; v_call: TRBV29-1
cdr3_aa: CASTSSGGGPYGEQFF; d_call: TRBD2; cdr3_length: 16; v_call: TRBV6-8
cdr3_aa: CASSAGLAGVETQYF; d_call: TRBD2; cdr3_length: 15; v_call: TRBV7-2
cdr3_aa: CATSDGSGEDTEAFF; d_call: -; cdr3_length: 15; v_call: TRBV24-1
cdr3_aa: CASRWQGYEQYF; d_call: -; cdr3_length: 12; v_call: TRBV6-1
cdr3_aa: CASSPQVISYNEQFF; d_call: -; cdr3_length: 15; v_call: TRBV12-3/TRBV12-4
cdr3_aa: CASSLAENTEAFF; d_call: -; cdr3_length: 13; v_call: TRBV7-2
cdr3_aa: CASSYQGSNYGYTF; d_call: -; cdr3_length: 14; v_call: TRBV6-5
cdr3_aa: CASSQDGGTGAYGYTF; d_call: TRBD1; cdr3_length: 16; v_call: TRBV14
cdr3_aa: CAIGGVYEQYF; d_call: TRBD2; cdr3_length: 11; v_call: TRBV7-9
cdr3_aa: CASSGDYSSYEQYF; d_call: TRBD2; cdr3_length: 14; v_call: TRBV2
cdr3_aa: CSARVIYEQYF; d_call: -; cdr3_length: 11; v_call: TRBV20-1
cdr3_aa: CASSFISGRLYEQYF; d_call: TRBD2; cdr3_length: 15; v_call: TRBV11-2